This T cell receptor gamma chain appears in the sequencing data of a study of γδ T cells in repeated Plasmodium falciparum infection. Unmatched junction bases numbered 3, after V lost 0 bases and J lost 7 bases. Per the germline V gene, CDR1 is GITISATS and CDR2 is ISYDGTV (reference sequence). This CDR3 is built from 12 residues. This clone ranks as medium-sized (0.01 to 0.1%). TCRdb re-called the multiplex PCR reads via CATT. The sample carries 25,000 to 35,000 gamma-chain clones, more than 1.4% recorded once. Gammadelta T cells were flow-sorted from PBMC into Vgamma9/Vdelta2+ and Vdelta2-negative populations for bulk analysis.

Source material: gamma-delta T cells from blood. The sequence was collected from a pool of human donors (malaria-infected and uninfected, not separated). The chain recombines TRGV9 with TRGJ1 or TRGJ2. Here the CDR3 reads CALWEVKYKKLF. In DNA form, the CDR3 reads TGTGCCTTGTGGGAGGTGAAATATAAGAAACTCTTT.